This passage covers 9 T cell receptor beta chains from one sample sequenced in a study of cytomegalovirus exposure and HLA in healthy donors. PCR used 60 Vbeta primers and 13 Jbeta primers. TCRdb's table, derived via immunoSEQ multiplex PCR, lists solely in-frame clones and lacks some. This sample has about 170,000 clones, with less than 85% found just once. The sequenced sample was PBMCs. These receptors all stem from a male donor in good health and CMV-seronegative.

This clone was picked up one time. The V call is TRBV9, the J call TRBJ2-7; TRBD2 matches 7 bases. This CDR3 spans 15 amino acids. Germline CDR1 SGDLS, CDR2 YYNGEE. The V gene end was trimmed by 2 bases and the J gene end by 3 bases; junction bases not matched to a gene: 8. In nucleotides, the CDR3 is TGTGCCAGCAGCGTTTTAGCGGGCCCCCTCTACGAGCAGTACTTC. Translating it yields CASSVLAGPLYEQYF. The complete variable domain, with remaining parts taken from reference TRBV9 and TRBJ2-7, reads DSGVTQTPKHLITATGQRVTLRCSPRSGDLSVYWYQQSLDQGLQFLIQYYNGEERAKGNILERFSAQQFPDLHSELNLSSLELGDSALYFCASSVLAGPLYEQYFGPGTRLTVT.

The CDR3 DNA reads as TGTGCCAGCAGTCCCATCCCGGGACAGTCCTACGAGCAGTACTTC. The encoded protein is CASSPIPGQSYEQYF. V gene TRBV27 combines with J gene TRBJ2-7; 7 nucleotides line up with TRBD1. V dropped 5 bases and J dropped 1; count of bases not matched to a gene: 8. The CDR3 contains 15 residues. Per germline, CDR1 MNHEY and CDR2 SMNVEV (reference sequence).

V usage is TRBV27 and J usage is TRBJ2-2, with 10 bases matching TRBD2. The length of the CDR3 is 18 residues. From germline, CDR1 is MNHEY and CDR2 SMNVEV (reference sequence). Unmatched junction bases numbered 9, after V lost 3 bases and J lost 2 bases. The CDR3 loop reads CASSFLASGSYNTGELFF. DNA of the CDR3: TGTGCCAGCAGTTTCCTGGCTAGCGGGAGCTATAACACCGGGGAGCTGTTTTTT.

CDR3 coding DNA: TGCGCCAGCAGCCCCGGAGGAGTTAATGAAAAACTGTTTTTT. This encodes CASSPGGVNEKLFF. The chain is built from TRBV5-1 and TRBJ1-4; D uncertain. Germline V gene data show CDR1 as SGHRS and CDR2 as YFSETQ. The CDR3 extends over 14 amino acids. V was pared by 4 bases and J by 4 bases, with 11 bases between.

This clone came up a few times. This chain uses TRBV29-1 with TRBJ1-1; TRBD1 aligns across 10 bases. The CDR3 covers 13 residues. Trimming removed 7 bases from V and 11 bases from J; junction bases left unmatched: 13. Looked up from germline, CDR1 is SQVTM and CDR2 is ANQGSEA. CDR3 amino acids: CSADLTGGASAFF. For the CDR3, the DNA is TGCAGCGCTGACCTGACAGGGGGCGCCTCCGCTTTCTTT.

The chain employs TRBV9 and TRBJ2-7; D perhaps matches TRBD1 (5 bases). Germline CDR1 is SGDLS and CDR2 is YYNGEE. V gave up 0 bases and J gave up 2 bases, with 9 bases separating them. The CDR3 contains 14 residues. CDR3 sequence: CASSVADTTYEQYF. CDR3 nucleotide sequence: TGTGCCAGCAGCGTAGCGGACACCACCTACGAGCAGTACTTC. The full variable domain, its missing parts supplied by reference TRBV9 and TRBJ2-7, is DSGVTQTPKHLITATGQRVTLRCSPRSGDLSVYWYQQSLDQGLQFLIQYYNGEERAKGNILERFSAQQFPDLHSELNLSSLELGDSALYFCASSVADTTYEQYFGPGTRLTVT.

V and J are TRBV9 and TRBJ1-6; TRBD1 might be the D (6 bases). The CDR3 totals 14 residues. Trimming shortened V by 3 bases and J by 5 bases, and 9 bases separated the two germline ends. Per the germline V gene, CDR1 is SGDLS and CDR2 is YYNGEE. DNA for the CDR3: TGTGCCAGCAGCGCCCAGGGGAATAATTCACCCCTCCACTTT. The encoded protein is CASSAQGNNSPLHF. The complete variable domain, with remaining parts taken from reference TRBV9 and TRBJ1-6, reads DSGVTQTPKHLITATGQRVTLRCSPRSGDLSVYWYQQSLDQGLQFLIQYYNGEERAKGNILERFSAQQFPDLHSELNLSSLELGDSALYFCASSAQGNNSPLHFGNGTRLTVT.

This rearrangement joins TRBV28 to TRBJ2-5; 9 nucleotides align to TRBD2. Trimming took 7 bases from V and 5 from J; bases not matched to a gene: 5. Germline assignment: CDR1 MDHEN and CDR2 SYDVKM. The CDR3 has 13 residues. The CDR3 loop is CASTSGNRETQYF. DNA of the CDR3: TGTGCCAGCACTAGCGGGAATCGGGAGACCCAGTACTTC.

V gene TRBV25-1 combines with J gene TRBJ2-2; TRBD2 aligns across 11 bases. The junction had 6 bases not matched to a gene; V was cut back by 1 base and J by 5 bases. Germline V gene lookup returns CDR1 MGHDK and CDR2 SYGVNS. The CDR3 length is 17 residues. The DNA of the CDR3 is TGTGCCAGCAGTGAATCTGCTAGCGGGGGGATTACCGGGGAGCTGTTTTTT. Encoded protein: CASSESASGGITGELFF.